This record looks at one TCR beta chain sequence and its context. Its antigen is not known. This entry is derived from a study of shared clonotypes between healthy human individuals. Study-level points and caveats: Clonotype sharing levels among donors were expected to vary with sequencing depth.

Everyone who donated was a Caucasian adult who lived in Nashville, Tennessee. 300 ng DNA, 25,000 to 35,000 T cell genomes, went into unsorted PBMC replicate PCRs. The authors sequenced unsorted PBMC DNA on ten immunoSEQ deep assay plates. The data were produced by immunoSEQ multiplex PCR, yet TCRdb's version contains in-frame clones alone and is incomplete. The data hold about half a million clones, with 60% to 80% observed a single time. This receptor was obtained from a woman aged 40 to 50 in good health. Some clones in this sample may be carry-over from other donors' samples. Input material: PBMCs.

CDR3 sequence: CASSVAGGFTEAFF. The CDR3 bases are TGTGCCAGCAGCGTAGCTGGAGGGTTCACTGAAGCTTTCTTT. The rearrangement uses TRBV9 and TRBJ1-1; D is unclear. The CDR3 is 14 amino acids. Trimming removed 0 bases from V and 4 bases from J, with 10 bases in between. Per the germline V gene, CDR1 is SGDLS and CDR2 is YYNGEE.